This entry features one T cell receptor (beta chain) sequence. Its matching antigen is unknown. This entry is derived from a study of Ad26.COV2.S vaccination and SARS-CoV-2 variants. Points from the study as a whole: Measures of TCR breadth and depth may have fallen short of total T cell responses. Ad26.COV2.S recipients had broader spike-specific TCRs (P = 0.0014).

The data were produced by immunoSEQ multiplex PCR, yet TCRdb's version contains in-frame clones alone and is incomplete. The sample lists hundreds of thousands of clones, roughly 81% occurring once. Treatment defined: approximately 18 received Ad26.COV2.S at low or high dose, single or two shots; roughly 5 received placebo; per-sample allocation not given. The study sampled participants on day 63 after the first vaccine or placebo injection. Boston provided a donor who was an adult aged 18-55 years. An Ad26 vector was used to express Wuhan-strain SARS-CoV-2 spike as the vaccine. Between the trimmed V and J ends, which lost 5 bases and 0 bases, there was a span of 19 bases. Germline V lookup: CDR1 MNHEY, CDR2 SVGEGT. The CDR3 sequence is 17 residues long.

This specimen consisted of peripheral blood, obtained in a trial of Ad26.COV2.S vaccine versus placebo. The TCR sequence derives from a person aged 18-60 years who received the Ad26.COV2.S COVID-19 vaccine or a placebo. The chain links TRBV6-2 or TRBV6-3 to TRBJ2-5, with a weak D call TRBD2 (5 bases). The CDR3 sequence is CASSERVGLDHQETQYF. The CDR3 DNA reads as TGTGCCAGCAGTGAGAGGGTCGGGCTGGACCACCAAGAGACCCAGTACTTC.